This T cell receptor beta chain originates from a study of shared clonotypes between healthy human individuals. Data came from immunoSEQ multiplex PCR; TCRdb stores just in-frame clones and leaves some out. The sample records approximately 2,000,000 clones, 85% to 95% being singletons. Selected positively for CCR7 and CD45RO-negative, naive CD8 cells excluded terminally differentiated effector memory CD45RA+ cells. The sequencing input was naive CD8+ T cells from PBMCs. The clonotype was recovered from a man aged 18-30 years in good health. Some clones in this sample may be carry-over from other donors' samples.

The CDR3 region is CASSQEAALQDAYTEAFF. The DNA of the CDR3 is TGTGCCAGCAGCCAAGAGGCCGCTCTCCAAGACGCGTACACTGAAGCTTTCTTT. This chain connects TRBV4-2 to TRBJ1-1, with D hard to call. CDR3 length: 18 residues. V shed 0 bases and J shed 3 bases, with 20 bases lying between them. Per the germline V gene, CDR1 is LGHNA and CDR2 is YNFKEQ.